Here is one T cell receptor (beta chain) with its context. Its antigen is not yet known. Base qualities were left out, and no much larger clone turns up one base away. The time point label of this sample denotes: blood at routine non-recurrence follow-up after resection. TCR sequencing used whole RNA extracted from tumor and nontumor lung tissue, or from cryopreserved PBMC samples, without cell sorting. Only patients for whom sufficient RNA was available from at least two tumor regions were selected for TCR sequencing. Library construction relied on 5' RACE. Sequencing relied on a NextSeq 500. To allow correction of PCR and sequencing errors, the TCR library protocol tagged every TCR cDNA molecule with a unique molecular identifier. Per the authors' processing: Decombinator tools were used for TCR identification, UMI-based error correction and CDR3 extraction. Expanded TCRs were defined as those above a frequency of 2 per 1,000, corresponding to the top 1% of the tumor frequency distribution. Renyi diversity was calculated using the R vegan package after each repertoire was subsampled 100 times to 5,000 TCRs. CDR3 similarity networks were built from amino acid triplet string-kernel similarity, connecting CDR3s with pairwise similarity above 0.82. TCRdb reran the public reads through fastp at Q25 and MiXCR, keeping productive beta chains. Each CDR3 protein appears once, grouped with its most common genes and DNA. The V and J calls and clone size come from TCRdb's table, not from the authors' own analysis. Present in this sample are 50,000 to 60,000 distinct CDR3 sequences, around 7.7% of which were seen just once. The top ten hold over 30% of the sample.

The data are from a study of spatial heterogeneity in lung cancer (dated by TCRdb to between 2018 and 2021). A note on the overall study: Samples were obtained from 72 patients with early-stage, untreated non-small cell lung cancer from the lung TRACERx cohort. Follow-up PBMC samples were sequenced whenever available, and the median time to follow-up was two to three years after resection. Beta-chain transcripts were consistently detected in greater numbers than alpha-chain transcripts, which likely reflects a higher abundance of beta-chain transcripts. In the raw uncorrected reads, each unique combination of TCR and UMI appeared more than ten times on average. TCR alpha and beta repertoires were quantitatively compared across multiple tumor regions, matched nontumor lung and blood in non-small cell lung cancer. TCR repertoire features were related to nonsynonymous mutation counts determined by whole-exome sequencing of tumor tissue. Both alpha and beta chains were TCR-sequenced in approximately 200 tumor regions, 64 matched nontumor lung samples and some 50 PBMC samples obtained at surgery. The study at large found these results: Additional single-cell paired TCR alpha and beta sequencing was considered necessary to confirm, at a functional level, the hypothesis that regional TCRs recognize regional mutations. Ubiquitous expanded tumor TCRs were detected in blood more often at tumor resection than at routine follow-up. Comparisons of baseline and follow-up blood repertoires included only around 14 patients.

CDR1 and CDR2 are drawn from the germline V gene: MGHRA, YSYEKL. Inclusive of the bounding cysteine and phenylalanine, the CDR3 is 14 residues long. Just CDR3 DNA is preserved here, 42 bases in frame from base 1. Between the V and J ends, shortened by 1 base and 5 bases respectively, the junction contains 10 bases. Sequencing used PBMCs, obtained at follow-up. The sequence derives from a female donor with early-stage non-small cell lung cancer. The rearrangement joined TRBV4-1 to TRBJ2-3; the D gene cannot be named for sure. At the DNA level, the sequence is TGCGCCAGCAGCCAAGGCCCTACCGAAGATACGCAGTATTTT. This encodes CASSQGPTEDTQYF.